This T cell receptor beta chain was sequenced during a study of blood T cell repertoires in COVID-19. The CDR3 loop spans 16 amino acids. With 0 bases clipped from V and 4 bases from J, the junction kept 6 bases outside the gene matches. Germline V gene sequence: CDR1 SGDLS, CDR2 YYNGEE. Using immunoSEQ multiplex PCR, the repertoire was profiled, and TCRdb retains in-frame clones only, with some absent. The repertoire holds roughly 340,000 clones, with 90% to 95% as singletons. Sequenced sample: peripheral blood. The chain combines TRBV9 with TRBJ2-2, with 7 bases lining up with TRBD2. This TCR came from a woman younger than 35 who had recovered from COVID-19. CDR3 DNA sequence: TGTGCCAGCAGCGTAGCTTCAGGGAGGGGCACCGGGGAGCTGTTTTTT. Translated: CASSVASGRGTGELFF. Using reference TRBV9 and TRBJ2-2 for the parts outside the CDR3, the full variable domain is DSGVTQTPKHLITATGQRVTLRCSPRSGDLSVYWYQQSLDQGLQFLIQYYNGEERAKGNILERFSAQQFPDLHSELNLSSLELGDSALYFCASSVASGRGTGELFFGEGSRLTVL.